The TCR beta chain described here comes from a study of T-cell reconstitution after alpha-beta-depleted transplantation in children. General study results and limits: About two months after transplant, alpha-beta T cells reportedly came from several hundred expanded graft clones. After one year, T-cell counts and TCRbeta diversity mostly came from new T cells.

With 2 bases clipped from V and 5 bases from J, the junction kept 9 bases outside the gene matches. The CDR3 consists of 15 residues. A note on this clonotype: As yet, its antigen is unknown.

During its preparation, the TCRbeta library received unique molecular identifiers. TCRdb redid the calling of the PCR reads with MiXCR, one entry per CDR3 protein. The profile shows hundreds of thousands of distinct CDR3 sequences, roughly 13% of them singletons. The sequences come from PBMCs, mostly from graft donor cells, collected 360 days after TCRalphabeta/CD19-depleted stem cell transplant. The V call is TRBV12-3 or TRBV12-4, the J call TRBJ2-7, with TRBD2 identical over 7 bases. This sequence was found in a male patient under 18 who had a stem cell transplant for acute myeloid leukemia, so the T cells may come from the graft donor. CDR3 amino acids: CASSLSPSGIDEQYF. The CDR3 DNA follows: TGTGCCAGCAGTTTAAGTCCCAGCGGGATCGACGAGCAGTACTTC.